Given below is one T cell receptor (beta chain) in context. This sample was taken from a study of cytomegalovirus exposure and HLA in healthy donors. A multiplex PCR was run with 60 Vbeta primers and 13 Jbeta primers. Libraries were prepared by immunoSEQ multiplex PCR; TCRdb keeps only in-frame clonotypes and omits some of them. Found here are approximately 89,000 clones, around two thirds of them singletons; the top ten hold 5% to 6.5%. With 1 base clipped from V and 8 bases from J, the junction kept 6 bases outside the gene matches. The CDR3 length is 16 residues. Germline CDR1 and CDR2: SGHRS and YFSETQ.

The gene calls are TRBV5-1 and TRBJ2-1; 13 nucleotides agree with TRBD2. Source material: PBMCs. The clonotype comes from a woman aged 25 to 39 in good health and CMV-seropositive. This CDR3 reads CASSLRTSGGAHEQFF. The CDR3 DNA sequence: TGCGCCAGCAGCTTGCGAACTAGCGGGGGGGCCCATGAGCAGTTCTTC.